These T cell receptor beta chains were read from a single sample in a study of T cells in Graves' hyperthyroidism and ophthalmopathy. A single record per CDR3 protein comes from TCRdb applying MiXCR to the multiplex PCR reads. The sample yields about 360,000 distinct CDR3 sequences, about 13% seen once. Source material: blood. The receptors derive from a woman aged 18-30 years with Graves' hyperthyroidism. CDR3s include the opening cysteine and the closing phenylalanine or tryptophan. D genes are given only for firm matches.

J: TRBJ1-3; V: TRBV2; D: NA; CDR3: CASTLGGAGNTIYF
J: TRBJ2-7; V: TRBV7-3; D: TRBD2; CDR3: CASSFPGTSGWDFYEQYF
J: TRBJ2-7; V: TRBV20-1; D: TRBD2; CDR3: CSARDRGGASYEQYF
J: TRBJ1-2; V: TRBV5-1; D: NA; CDR3: CASSLETVRYGYTF
J: TRBJ2-1; V: TRBV28; D: TRBD2; CDR3: CASSLMIAGGPGLNEQFF
J: TRBJ2-1; V: TRBV20-1; D: NA; CDR3: CSAPGTSSYNEQFF
J: TRBJ2-2; V: TRBV4-1; D: TRBD2; CDR3: CASSQGVAGLAGSSGELFF
J: TRBJ2-3; V: TRBV18; D: NA; CDR3: CASSRDRTTDTQYF
J: TRBJ2-5; V: TRBV9; D: NA; CDR3: CASSVEAEQETQYF
J: TRBJ2-1; V: TRBV7-2; D: TRBD2; CDR3: CASSPGGSFDEQFF
J: TRBJ2-7; V: TRBV3-1; D: NA; CDR3: CASSQDPYEQYF
J: TRBJ2-1; V: TRBV20-1; D: NA; CDR3: CSARDRGVQFF
J: TRBJ2-3; V: TRBV12-3/TRBV12-4; D: TRBD2; CDR3: CASSPISGTAADTQYF
J: TRBJ2-2; V: TRBV19; D: NA; CDR3: CASSKGYSGTDTGELFF
J: TRBJ1-2; V: TRBV10-3; D: TRBD1; CDR3: CATDPGQGSGYTF
J: TRBJ2-2; V: TRBV10-3; D: NA; CDR3: CAISSKSGNTGELFF
J: TRBJ2-3; V: TRBV3-1; D: NA; CDR3: CASSFRALRTDTQYF
J: TRBJ2-3; V: TRBV2; D: TRBD1; CDR3: CASRDPRGTDTQYF
J: TRBJ2-7; V: TRBV20-1; D: TRBD1; CDR3: CSASLDRGLPYEQYF